This T cell receptor (beta chain) was found in a study of cytomegalovirus exposure and HLA in healthy donors. Whole-study findings and limits: In a later analysis, compared with equally common non-associated chains, HLA-associated beta chains were more expanded. Generally TCR sequences proved uncommon, though certain public TCRs appeared in numerous donors. Available immune exposure information covered CMV serostatus only.

Concerning this clone: Its target is unknown.

Germline values: CDR1 MNHGY, CDR2 SVAAGI. V lost 8 bases, J lost 0 bases, and 12 bases stayed unmatched. CDR3 length: 17 residues. This PCR relied on a set of 60 Vbeta primers and 13 Jbeta primers. Clones were sequenced by immunoSEQ multiplex PCR, and TCRdb holds only the in-frame ones, with some missing. The table includes around 180,000 clones, about 88% detected once. V gene TRBV6-9 combines with J gene TRBJ2-4; the match to TRBD2 covers 8 bases. This clonotype was obtained from a girl less than two years old in good health and CMV-seronegative. The sample taken for sequencing was PBMCs. CDR3 sequence: CASSLPTSVRAKNIQYF. CDR3 coding DNA: TGTGCCAGCTCACTCCCGACTAGCGTTCGAGCCAAAAACATTCAGTACTTC.